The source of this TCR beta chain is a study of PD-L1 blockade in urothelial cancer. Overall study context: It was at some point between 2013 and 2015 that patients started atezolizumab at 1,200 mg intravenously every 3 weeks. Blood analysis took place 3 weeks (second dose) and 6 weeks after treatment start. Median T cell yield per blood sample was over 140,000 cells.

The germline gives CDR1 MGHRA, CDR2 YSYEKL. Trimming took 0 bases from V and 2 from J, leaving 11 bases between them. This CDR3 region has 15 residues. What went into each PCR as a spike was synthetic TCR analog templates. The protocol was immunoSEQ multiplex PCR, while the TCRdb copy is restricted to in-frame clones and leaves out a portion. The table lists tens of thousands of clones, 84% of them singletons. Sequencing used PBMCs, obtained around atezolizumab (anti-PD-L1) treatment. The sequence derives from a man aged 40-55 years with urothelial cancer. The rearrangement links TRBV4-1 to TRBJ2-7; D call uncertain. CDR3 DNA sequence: TGCGCCAGCAGCCAAGATACCGCAGTTACCTACGAGCAGTACTTC. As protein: CASSQDTAVTYEQYF.